The present entry profiles one T cell receptor beta chain with its context. This sample is drawn from a study of cytomegalovirus exposure and HLA in healthy donors. It was the roughly 130-subject validation cohort, separate from the approximately 700-subject first cohort, to which the donors belonged. The V segment lost 0 bases and the J segment 8 bases; nucleotides outside the gene matches: 6. The CDR3 loop spans 15 amino acids. Germline CDR1 is SGHRS and CDR2 is YFSETQ. Sequenced by immunoSEQ multiplex PCR; TCRdb stores in-frame clones only, minus some. The table has 150,000 to 200,000 clones, roughly 91% seen once.

The rearrangement uses TRBV5-1 and TRBJ2-1; TRBD2 matches 9 bases. The sample was PBMCs. This clonotype was sampled from a man aged 18 to 29 in good health and CMV-seropositive. The CDR3 DNA is TGCGCCAGCAGCTTGGGAGGTAGCGGGAGCGATGAGCAGTTCTTC. Its translation is CASSLGGSGSDEQFF. Filled out from reference TRBV5-1 and TRBJ2-1, the complete variable domain reads KAGVTQTPRYLIKTRGQQVTLSCSPISGHRSVSWYQQTPGQGLQFLFEYFSETQRNKGNFPGRFSGRQFSNSRSEMNVSTLELGDSALYLCASSLGGSGSDEQFFGPGTRLTVL.